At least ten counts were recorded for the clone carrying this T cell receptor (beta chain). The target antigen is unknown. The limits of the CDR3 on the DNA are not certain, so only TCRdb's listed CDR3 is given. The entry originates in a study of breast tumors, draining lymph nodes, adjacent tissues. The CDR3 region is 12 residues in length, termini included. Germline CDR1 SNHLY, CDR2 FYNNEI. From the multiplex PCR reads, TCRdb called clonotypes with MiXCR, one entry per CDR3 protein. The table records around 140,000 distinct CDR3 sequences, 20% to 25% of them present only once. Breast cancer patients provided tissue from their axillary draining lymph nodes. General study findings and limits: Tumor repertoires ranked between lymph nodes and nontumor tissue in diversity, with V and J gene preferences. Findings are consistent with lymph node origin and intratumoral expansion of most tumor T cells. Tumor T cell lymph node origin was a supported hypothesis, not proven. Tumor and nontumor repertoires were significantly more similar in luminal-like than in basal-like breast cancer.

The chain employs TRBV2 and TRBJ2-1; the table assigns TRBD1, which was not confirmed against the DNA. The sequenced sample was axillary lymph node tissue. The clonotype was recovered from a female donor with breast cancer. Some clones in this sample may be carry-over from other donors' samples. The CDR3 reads CASSEVGQGAFF.